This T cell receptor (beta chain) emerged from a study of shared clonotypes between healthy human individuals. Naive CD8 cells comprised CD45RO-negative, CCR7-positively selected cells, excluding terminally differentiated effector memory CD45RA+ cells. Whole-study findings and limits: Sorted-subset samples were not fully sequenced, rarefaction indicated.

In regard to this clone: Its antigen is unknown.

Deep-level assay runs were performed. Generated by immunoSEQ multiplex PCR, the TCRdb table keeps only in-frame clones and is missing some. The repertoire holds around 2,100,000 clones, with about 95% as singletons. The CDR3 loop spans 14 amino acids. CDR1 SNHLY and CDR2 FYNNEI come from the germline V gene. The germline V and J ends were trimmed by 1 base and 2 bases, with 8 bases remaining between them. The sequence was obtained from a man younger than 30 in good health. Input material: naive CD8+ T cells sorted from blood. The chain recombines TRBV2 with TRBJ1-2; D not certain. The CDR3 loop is CASSEVVGNYGYTF. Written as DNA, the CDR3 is TGTGCCAGCAGTGAAGTTGTTGGAAACTATGGCTACACCTTC.